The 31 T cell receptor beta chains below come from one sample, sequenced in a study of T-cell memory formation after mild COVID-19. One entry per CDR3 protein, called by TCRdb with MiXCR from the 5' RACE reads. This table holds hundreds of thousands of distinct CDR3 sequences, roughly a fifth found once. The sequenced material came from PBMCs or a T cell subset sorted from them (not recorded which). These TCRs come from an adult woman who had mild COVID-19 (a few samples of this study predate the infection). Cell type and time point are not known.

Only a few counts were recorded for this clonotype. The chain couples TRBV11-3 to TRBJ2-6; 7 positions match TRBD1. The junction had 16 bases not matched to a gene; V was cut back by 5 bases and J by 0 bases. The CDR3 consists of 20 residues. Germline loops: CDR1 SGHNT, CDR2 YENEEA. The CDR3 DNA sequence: TGTGCCAGCAGCGCTTGGGACAGCAGAGGGGGAAGCTCTGGGGCCAACGTCCTGACTTTC. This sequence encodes CASSAWDSRGGSSGANVLTF. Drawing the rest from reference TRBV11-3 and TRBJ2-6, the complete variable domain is EAGVVQSPRYKIIEKKQPVAFWCNPISGHNTLYWYLQNLGQGPELLIRYENEEAVDDSQLPKDRFSAERLKGVDSTLKIQPAELGDSAVYLCASSAWDSRGGSSGANVLTFGAGSRLTVL.

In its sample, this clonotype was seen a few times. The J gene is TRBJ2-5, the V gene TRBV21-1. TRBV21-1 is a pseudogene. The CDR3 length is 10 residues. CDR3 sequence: CASFKETQYF. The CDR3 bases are TGTGCCAGCTTCAAGGAGACCCAGTACTTC.

The CDR3 protein is CASSLEGPHTEAFF. DNA for the CDR3: TGCGCCAGCAGCTTGGAAGGGCCCCACACTGAAGCTTTCTTT. The rearrangement uses TRBV5-1 and TRBJ1-1; D remains unclear. V was cut by 0 bases and J by 3 bases, with 9 bases left in between. CDR1 and CDR2 (germline): SGHRS, YFSETQ. This CDR3 spans 14 amino acids.

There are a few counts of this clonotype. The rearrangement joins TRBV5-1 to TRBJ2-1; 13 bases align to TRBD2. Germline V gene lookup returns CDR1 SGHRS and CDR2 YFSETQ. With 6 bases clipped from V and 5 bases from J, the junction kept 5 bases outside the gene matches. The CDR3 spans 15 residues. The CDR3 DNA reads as TGCGCCAGCATGAGACTAGCGGGAGGTCACAATGAGCAGTTCTTC. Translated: CASMRLAGGHNEQFF. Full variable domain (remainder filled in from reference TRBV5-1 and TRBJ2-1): KAGVTQTPRYLIKTRGQQVTLSCSPISGHRSVSWYQQTPGQGLQFLFEYFSETQRNKGNFPGRFSGRQFSNSRSEMNVSTLELGDSALYLCASMRLAGGHNEQFFGPGTRLTVL.

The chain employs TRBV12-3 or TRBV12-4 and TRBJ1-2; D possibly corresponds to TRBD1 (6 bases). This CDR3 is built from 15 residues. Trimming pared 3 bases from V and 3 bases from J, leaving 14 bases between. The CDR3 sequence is CASSFGQKSHYGYTF. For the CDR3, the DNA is TGTGCCAGCAGTTTTGGACAGAAAAGCCACTATGGCTACACCTTC.

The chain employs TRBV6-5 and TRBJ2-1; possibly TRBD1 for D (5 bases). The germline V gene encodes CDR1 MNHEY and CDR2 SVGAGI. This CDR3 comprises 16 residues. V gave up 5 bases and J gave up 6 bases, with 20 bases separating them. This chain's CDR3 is CASSQSLATGSNEQFF. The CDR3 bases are TGTGCCAGCAGTCAATCCTTAGCCACAGGTAGCAATGAGCAGTTCTTC.

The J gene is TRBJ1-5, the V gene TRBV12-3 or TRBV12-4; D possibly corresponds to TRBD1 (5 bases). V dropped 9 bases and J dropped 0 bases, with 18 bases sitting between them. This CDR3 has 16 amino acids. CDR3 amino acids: CASSWDRSFSNQPQHF. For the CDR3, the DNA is TGTGCCAGTTCCTGGGACCGCTCCTTTAGCAATCAGCCCCAGCATTTT.

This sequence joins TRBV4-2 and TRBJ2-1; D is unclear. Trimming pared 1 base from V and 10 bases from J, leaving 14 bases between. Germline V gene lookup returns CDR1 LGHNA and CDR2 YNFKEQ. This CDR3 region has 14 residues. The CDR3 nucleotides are TGTGCCAGCAGCCAAGGAGACTCTACCAGGGAGCAGTTCTTC. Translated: CASSQGDSTREQFF.

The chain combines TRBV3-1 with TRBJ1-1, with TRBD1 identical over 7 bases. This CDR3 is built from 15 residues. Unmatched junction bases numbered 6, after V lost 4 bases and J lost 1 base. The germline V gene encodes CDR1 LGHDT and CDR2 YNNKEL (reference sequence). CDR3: CASSLSWTGNTEAFF. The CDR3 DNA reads TGTGCCAGCAGCCTATCCTGGACAGGGAACACTGAAGCTTTCTTT.

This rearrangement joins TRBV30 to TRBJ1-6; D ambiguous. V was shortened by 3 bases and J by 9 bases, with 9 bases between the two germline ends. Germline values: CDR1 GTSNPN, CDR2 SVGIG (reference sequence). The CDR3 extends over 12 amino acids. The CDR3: CAWSQDSSPLHF. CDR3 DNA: TGTGCCTGGAGCCAGGACTCTTCACCCCTCCACTTT. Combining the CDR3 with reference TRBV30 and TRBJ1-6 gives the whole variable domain SQTIHQWPATLVQPVGSPLSLECTVEGTSNPNLYWYRQAAGRGLQLLFYSVGIGQISSEVPQNLSASRPQDRQFILSSKKLLLSDSGFYLCAWSQDSSPLHFGNGTRLTVT.

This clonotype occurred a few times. In nucleotides, the CDR3 is TGTGCCAGCAGCTTAGGACGGTATAGCAATCAGCCCCAGCATTTT. Protein product: CASSLGRYSNQPQHF. The chain has TRBV7-2 and TRBJ1-5; no definite D call. The V end lost 1 base, the J end lost 0 bases, and 7 bases lay between the germline ends. This CDR3 spans 15 amino acids. Looked up from germline, CDR1 is SGHTA and CDR2 is FQGNSA.

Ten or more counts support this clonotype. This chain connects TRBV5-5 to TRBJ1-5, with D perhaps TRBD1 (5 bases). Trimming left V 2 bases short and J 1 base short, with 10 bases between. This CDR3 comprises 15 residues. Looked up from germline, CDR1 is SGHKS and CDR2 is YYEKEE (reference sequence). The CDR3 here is CASSLAGGSNQPQHF. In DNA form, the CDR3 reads TGTGCCAGCAGCTTAGCCGGGGGGAGCAATCAGCCCCAGCATTTT.

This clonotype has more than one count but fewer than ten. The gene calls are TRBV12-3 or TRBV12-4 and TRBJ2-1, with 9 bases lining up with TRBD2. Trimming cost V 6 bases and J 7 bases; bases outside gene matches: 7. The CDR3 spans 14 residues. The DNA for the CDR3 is TGTGCCAGCAGGATAGCGGGAGTTCAGAATGAGCAGTTCTTC. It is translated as CASRIAGVQNEQFF.

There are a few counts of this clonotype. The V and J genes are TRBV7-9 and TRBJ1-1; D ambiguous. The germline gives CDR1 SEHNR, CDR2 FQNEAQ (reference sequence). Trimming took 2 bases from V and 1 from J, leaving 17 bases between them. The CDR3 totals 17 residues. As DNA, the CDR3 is TGTGCCAGCAGCTTAATGCCCCTACAAGGCGGGAACACTGAAGCTTTCTTT. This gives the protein CASSLMPLQGGNTEAFF.

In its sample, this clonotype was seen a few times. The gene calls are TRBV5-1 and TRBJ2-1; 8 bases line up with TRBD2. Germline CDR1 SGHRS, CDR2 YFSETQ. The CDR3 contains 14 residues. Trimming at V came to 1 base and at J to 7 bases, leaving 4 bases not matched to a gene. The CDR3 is CASSLPQRENEQFF. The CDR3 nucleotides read TGCGCCAGCAGCTTGCCCCAGCGGGAGAATGAGCAGTTCTTC.

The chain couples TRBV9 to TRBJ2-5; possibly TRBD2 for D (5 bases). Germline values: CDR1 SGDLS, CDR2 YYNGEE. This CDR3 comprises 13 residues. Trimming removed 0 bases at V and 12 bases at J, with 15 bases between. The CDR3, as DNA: TGTGCCAGCAGCGTAGGAGATGTGGAGGAAAAGTACTTC. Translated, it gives CASSVGDVEEKYF.

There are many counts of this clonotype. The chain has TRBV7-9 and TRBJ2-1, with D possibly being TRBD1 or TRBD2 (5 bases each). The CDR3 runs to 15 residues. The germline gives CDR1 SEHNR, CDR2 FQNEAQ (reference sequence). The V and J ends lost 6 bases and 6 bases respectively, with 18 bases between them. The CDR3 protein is CASRRDRTSVNEQFF. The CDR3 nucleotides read TGTGCCAGCAGACGGGACCGGACATCCGTCAATGAGCAGTTCTTC.

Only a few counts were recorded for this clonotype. The CDR3 spells CATSRAPSGGVAETQYF. CDR3 sequence (DNA): TGTGCCACCAGCAGAGCCCCTAGCGGGGGTGTAGCAGAGACCCAGTACTTC. V usage is TRBV15 and J usage is TRBJ2-5, with 10 bases identical to TRBD2. Unmatched junction bases numbered 9, after V lost 1 base and J lost 4 bases. The length of the CDR3 is 17 residues. Germline values: CDR1 LNHNV, CDR2 YYDKDF (reference sequence).

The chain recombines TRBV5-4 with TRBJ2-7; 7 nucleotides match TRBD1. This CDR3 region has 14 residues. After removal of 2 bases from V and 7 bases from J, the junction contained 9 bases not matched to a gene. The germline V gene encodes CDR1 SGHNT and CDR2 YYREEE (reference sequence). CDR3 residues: CASSFGTELWEQYF. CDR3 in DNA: TGTGCCAGCAGCTTCGGGACAGAGCTATGGGAGCAGTACTTC.

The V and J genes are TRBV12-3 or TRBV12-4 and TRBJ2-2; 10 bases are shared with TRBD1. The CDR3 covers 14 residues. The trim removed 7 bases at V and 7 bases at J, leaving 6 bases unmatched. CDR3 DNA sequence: TGTGCCAGCATAACGGACAGGGGGGTCGGGGAGCTGTTTTTT. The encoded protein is CASITDRGVGELFF.

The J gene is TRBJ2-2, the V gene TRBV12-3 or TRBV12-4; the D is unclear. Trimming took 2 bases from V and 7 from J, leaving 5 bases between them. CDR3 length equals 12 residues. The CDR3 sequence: CASSLPDGELFF. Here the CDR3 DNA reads TGTGCCAGCAGTTTACCCGACGGGGAGCTGTTTTTT.

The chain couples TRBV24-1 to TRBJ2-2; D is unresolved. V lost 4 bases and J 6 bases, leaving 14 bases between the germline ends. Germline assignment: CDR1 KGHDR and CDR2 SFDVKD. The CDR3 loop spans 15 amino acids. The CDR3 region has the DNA TGTGCCACCAGTGACCCCAGTCAGGACGCCGGGGAGCTGTTTTTT. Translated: CATSDPSQDAGELFF.

CDR3 sequence (DNA): TGTGCCAGCAGCCAATCGGGGGCGTACACTGAAGCTTTCTTT. It codes for CASSQSGAYTEAFF. The V and J genes are TRBV7-3 and TRBJ1-1; D might be TRBD1 (6 bases). The CDR3 totals 14 residues. V was clipped by 5 bases and J by 3 bases, with 13 bases between them. Germline assignment: CDR1 SGHTA and CDR2 FQGTGA.

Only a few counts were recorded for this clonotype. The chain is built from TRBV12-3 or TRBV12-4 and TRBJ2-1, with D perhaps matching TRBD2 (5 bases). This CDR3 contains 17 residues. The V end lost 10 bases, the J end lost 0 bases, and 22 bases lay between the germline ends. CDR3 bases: TGTGCCACCACAGCAGTGGGTGGGAGTCCCTCCTACAATGAGCAGTTCTTC. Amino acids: CATTAVGGSPSYNEQFF.

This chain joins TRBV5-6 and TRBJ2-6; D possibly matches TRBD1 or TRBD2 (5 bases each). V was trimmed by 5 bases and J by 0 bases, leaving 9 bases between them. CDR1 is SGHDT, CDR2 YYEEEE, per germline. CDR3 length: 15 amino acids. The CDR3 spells CASSGDLSGANVLTF. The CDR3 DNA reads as TGTGCCAGCAGTGGGGACCTCTCTGGGGCCAACGTCCTGACTTTC. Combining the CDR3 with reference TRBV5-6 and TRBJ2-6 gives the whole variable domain DAGVTQSPTHLIKTRGQQVTLRCSPKSGHDTVSWYQQALGQGPQFIFQYYEEEERQRGNFPDRFSGHQFPNYSSELNVNALLLGDSALYLCASSGDLSGANVLTFGAGSRLTVL.

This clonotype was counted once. Written as DNA, the CDR3 is TGTGCCAGCAGCTTAGCGGAAAGCAATCAGCCCCAGCATTTT. Translation: CASSLAESNQPQHF. The J gene is TRBJ1-5, the V gene TRBV7-9; D gene uncertain. Per the germline V gene, CDR1 is SEHNR and CDR2 is FQNEAQ (reference sequence). This CDR3 is built from 14 residues. Trimming took off 0 bases at V and 1 base at J, with 4 bases between the two ends. The full variable domain, completed using reference TRBV7-9 and TRBJ1-5, is DTGVSQNPRHKITKRGQNVTFRCDPISEHNRLYWYRQTLGQGPEFLTYFQNEAQLEKSRLLSDRFSAERPKGSFSTLEIQRTEQGDSAMYLCASSLAESNQPQHFGDGTRLSIL.

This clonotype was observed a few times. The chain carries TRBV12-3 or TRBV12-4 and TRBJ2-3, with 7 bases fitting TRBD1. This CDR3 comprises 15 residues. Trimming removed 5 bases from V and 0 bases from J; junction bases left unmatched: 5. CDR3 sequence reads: CASSQGDRSTDTQYF. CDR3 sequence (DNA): TGTGCCAGCAGTCAGGGGGACCGTAGCACAGATACGCAGTATTTT.

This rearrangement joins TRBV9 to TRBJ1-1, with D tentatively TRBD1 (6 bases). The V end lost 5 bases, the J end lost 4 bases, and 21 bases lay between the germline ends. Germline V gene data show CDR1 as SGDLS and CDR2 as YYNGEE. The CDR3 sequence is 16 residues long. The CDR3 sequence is CASSFRDGVGGTEAFF. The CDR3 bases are TGTGCCAGCAGTTTCCGGGACGGCGTAGGGGGCACTGAAGCTTTCTTT.

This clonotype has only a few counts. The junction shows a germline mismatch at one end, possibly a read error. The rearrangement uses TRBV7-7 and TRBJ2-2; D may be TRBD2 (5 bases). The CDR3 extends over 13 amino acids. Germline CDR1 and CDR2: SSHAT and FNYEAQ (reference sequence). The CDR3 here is CASSPTGSGELFF. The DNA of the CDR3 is TGTGCTAGCAGCCCGACGGGGTCCGGGGAGCTGTTTTTT.

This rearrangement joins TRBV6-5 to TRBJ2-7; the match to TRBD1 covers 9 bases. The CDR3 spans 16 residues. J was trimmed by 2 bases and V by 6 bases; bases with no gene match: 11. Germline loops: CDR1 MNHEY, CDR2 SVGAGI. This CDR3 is CASRLSPGQGAYEQYF. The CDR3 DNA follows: TGTGCCAGCAGGCTCTCCCCGGGACAGGGAGCCTACGAGCAGTACTTC.

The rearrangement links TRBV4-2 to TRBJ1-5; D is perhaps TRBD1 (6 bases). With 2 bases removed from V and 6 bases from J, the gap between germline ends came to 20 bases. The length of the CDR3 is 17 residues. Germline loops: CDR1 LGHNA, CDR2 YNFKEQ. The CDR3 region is CASSQSSRGERGQPQHF. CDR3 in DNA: TGTGCCAGCAGCCAAAGCAGTAGGGGGGAAAGGGGTCAGCCCCAGCATTTT.